This T cell receptor (beta chain) was profiled in a study of OX40 agonist ivuxolimab in advanced cancers. About the study as a whole: Ivuxolimab was an agonistic, fully human IgG2 monoclonal antibody directed against OX40 (CD134), a costimulatory receptor. Intravenous ivuxolimab was administered to patients every 2 weeks at six dose levels: 0.01, 0.1, 0.3, 1.5, 3 and 10 mg/kg. Of the approximately 50 dose-escalation patients, hepatocellular carcinoma was present in about 20, melanoma in roughly 15, renal cell carcinoma in 9 and head and neck cancer in 9. The dose-escalation cohort was 80% to 90% male with a mean age of approximately 60 years, ranging from roughly 23 to 79. Prior anti-PD-1, anti-PD-L1 or anti-CTLA-4 therapy was permitted, and 30% to 45% of dose-escalation patients had received checkpoint inhibitors. Three dose-escalation patients achieved partial responses, one with hepatocellular carcinoma and two with cutaneous melanoma. The purpose of peripheral TCRbeta sequencing was to test whether ivuxolimab changed TCR sequence diversity and led to clonal T-cell expansion. The paper reports the monotherapy dose-escalation portion (N of about 56 patients) of the phase I ivuxolimab trial. Study-wide conclusions, independent of this receptor: Antigen specificity was not determined for the clonally expanded peripheral T cells. After ivuxolimab, more expanded clones were found on average in CD8+ T cells than in CD4+ T cells. Low levels of normalized T-cell clonal expansion were also seen in some patients who did not respond. At doses of 0.1 to 3.0 mg/kg, clonal expansion of both CD4+ and CD8+ blood T cells was observed from baseline to week 6. In partial responders in the 0.1-3.0 mg/kg groups, normalized peripheral clonal expansion was found to be among the lowest, especially among CD8+ T cells.

The trial excluded patients who had a history of autoimmune disease or were on systemic immunosuppression. In every dose cohort, peripheral blood was drawn for TCR sequencing at baseline, cycle 4 day 1, and cycle 7 day 1. Samples were obtained from an open-label, multicenter, first-in-human phase I dose-escalation trial of ivuxolimab. Adults with locally advanced or metastatic melanoma, renal cell, hepatocellular, or head and neck squamous cell carcinoma were enrolled in the trial. CD4+ and CD8+ T cells were sorted separately from peripheral blood before TCR sequencing. A note on this clone: Its antigen is still unknown. Nothing much larger sits one base from this clone, and base qualities are not available.

For sequencing of the TCRbeta CDR3 region, genomic DNA was extracted from the sorted cells. The immunoSEQ Assay was used to sequence the TCRbeta CDR3 regions. TCRdb limited this immuneACCESS table to in-frame rearrangements with V and J called. A share of clones is missing; checked studies link under half to unresolved V genes, and the rest is unexplained. This sample lists around 100,000 clones; 75% to 95% were detected once. The leading ten clones occupy 0.31% of the sample. V is shortened by 7 bases, J by 5 bases, and the region joining them spans 17 bases. The CDR3 sequence holds 14 residues, the cysteine and phenylalanine included. Only the CDR3 region is kept as DNA, spanning 42 bases read in frame from base 1. Sequences SEHNR (CDR1) and FQNEAQ (CDR2) are obtained from the germline V gene (reference sequence).

Sequenced material: CD4+ or CD8+ T cells sorted from blood, taken in a trial of the OX40 agonist ivuxolimab. The rearrangement combines TRBV7-9 with TRBJ1-2; no D segment can be confidently identified. The receptor was derived from an adult with an advanced solid tumor such as melanoma, head and neck, liver or kidney cancer. CDR3 region: CASTTSGRSYGYTF. The DNA sequence is TGTGCCAGCACCACGTCTGGGAGATCTTATGGCTACACCTTC.